The present entry profiles one T cell receptor (beta chain) with its context. Its specificity is unknown. Sequencing used immunoSEQ multiplex PCR; TCRdb keeps in-frame clones, though not all of them. The sample yields approximately 100,000 clones, roughly 84% seen once. This sample is drawn from a study of graft-versus-host responses after intestinal transplantation. The study's findings and limits: GvH clones turned up in recipient marrow; some had shown up first in ileum or blood.

This CDR3 is built from 14 residues. Germline V gene data show CDR1 as SGHRS and CDR2 as YFSETQ. V was trimmed by 0 bases and J by 2 bases, leaving 8 bases between them. This sequence was found in a human donor who received an intestinal transplant. The gene calls are TRBV5-1 and TRBJ1-1, with no clear D. The source material was unstimulated CD4+ T cells sorted from spleen or lymph node cells, sampled before intestinal transplant. The CDR3 region is CASSLAGSNTEAFF. For the CDR3, the DNA is TGCGCCAGCAGCTTGGCGGGGTCTAACACTGAAGCTTTCTTT.